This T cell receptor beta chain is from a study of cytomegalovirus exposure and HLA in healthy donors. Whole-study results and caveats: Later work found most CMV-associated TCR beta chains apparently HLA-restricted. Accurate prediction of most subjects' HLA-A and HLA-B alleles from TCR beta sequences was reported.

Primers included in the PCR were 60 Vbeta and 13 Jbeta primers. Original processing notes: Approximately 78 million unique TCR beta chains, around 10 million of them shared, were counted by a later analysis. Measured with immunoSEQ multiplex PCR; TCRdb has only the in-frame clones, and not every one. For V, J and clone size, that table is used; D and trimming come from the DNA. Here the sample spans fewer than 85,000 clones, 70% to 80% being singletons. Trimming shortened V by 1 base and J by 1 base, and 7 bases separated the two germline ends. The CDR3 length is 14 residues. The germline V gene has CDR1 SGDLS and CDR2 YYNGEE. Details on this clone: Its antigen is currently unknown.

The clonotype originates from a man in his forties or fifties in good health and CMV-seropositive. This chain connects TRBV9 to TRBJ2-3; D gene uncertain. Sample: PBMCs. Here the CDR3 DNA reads TGTGCCAGCAGCGTATCCCCCGGCACAGATACGCAGTATTTT. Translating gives CASSVSPGTDTQYF.